The rows below give T cell receptor beta chains drawn from one sample of a study of shared clonotypes between healthy human individuals. This table comes from immunoSEQ multiplex PCR, and its TCRdb copy is limited to in-frame clones, with some not included. This table has over a million clones, 78% appearing once. The specimen was memory CD4+ T cells from PBMCs. Every receptor here comes from a man aged 18 to 30 in good health. Some clones in this sample may be carry-over from other donors' samples. CDR3s include the opening cysteine and the closing phenylalanine or tryptophan. The order of the fields is V gene, D gene, clone size, CDR3 length, J gene, CDR3 DNA, CDR3 protein. D genes are given only for firm matches. Expanded clones get a size class; other rows say once, few or many, or leave the size out.

>TRBV28|TRBD2|-|16|TRBJ2-1
TGTGCCAGCAGTACTAGCGGGGCCCCCTCCTACAATGAGCAGTTCTTC
CASSTSGAPSYNEQFF
>TRBV30|TRBD1|-|13|TRBJ2-5
TGTGCCTGGAGCCGGGACAGAGGAGAGACCCAGTACTTC
CAWSRDRGETQYF
>TRBV7-2|TRBD2|-|14|TRBJ2-7
TGTGCCAGCAGCTTAGAGGCGGGGGCCTACGAGCAGTACTTC
CASSLEAGAYEQYF
>TRBV18|-|-|14|TRBJ2-3
TGTGCCAGCTCACTCCCGGGTGGGACAGATACGCAGTATTTT
CASSLPGGTDTQYF
>TRBV5-1|TRBD1|few|14|TRBJ2-2
TGCGCCAGCGGGACAGAAACGAACACCGGGGAGCTGTTTTTT
CASGTETNTGELFF
>TRBV2|-|once|14|TRBJ2-2
TGTGCCAGCAGCGACCATCTAGGTACCTGGGAGTTGTTTTTT
CASSDHLGTWELFF
>TRBV29-1|TRBD1|-|17|TRBJ2-3
TGCAGCGCCCGGTCCCCGGGACAGGGGGCGAACACAGATACGCAGTATTTT
CSARSPGQGANTDTQYF
>TRBV5-1|-|-|16|TRBJ1-2
TGCGCCAGCAGCTTGCTGGCCGGGGGGCTCGGCTATGGCTACACCTTC
CASSLLAGGLGYGYTF
>TRBV7-2|-|-|14|TRBJ2-3
TGTGCCAGCTCCCCCGGGGCTAGCGTCCCTACGCAGTATTTT
CASSPGASVPTQYF
>TRBV18|TRBD2|-|16|TRBJ2-1
TGTGCCAGCTCACCACCTGGTCTAGCGGGGCGAAATGAGCAGTTCTTC
CASSPPGLAGRNEQFF